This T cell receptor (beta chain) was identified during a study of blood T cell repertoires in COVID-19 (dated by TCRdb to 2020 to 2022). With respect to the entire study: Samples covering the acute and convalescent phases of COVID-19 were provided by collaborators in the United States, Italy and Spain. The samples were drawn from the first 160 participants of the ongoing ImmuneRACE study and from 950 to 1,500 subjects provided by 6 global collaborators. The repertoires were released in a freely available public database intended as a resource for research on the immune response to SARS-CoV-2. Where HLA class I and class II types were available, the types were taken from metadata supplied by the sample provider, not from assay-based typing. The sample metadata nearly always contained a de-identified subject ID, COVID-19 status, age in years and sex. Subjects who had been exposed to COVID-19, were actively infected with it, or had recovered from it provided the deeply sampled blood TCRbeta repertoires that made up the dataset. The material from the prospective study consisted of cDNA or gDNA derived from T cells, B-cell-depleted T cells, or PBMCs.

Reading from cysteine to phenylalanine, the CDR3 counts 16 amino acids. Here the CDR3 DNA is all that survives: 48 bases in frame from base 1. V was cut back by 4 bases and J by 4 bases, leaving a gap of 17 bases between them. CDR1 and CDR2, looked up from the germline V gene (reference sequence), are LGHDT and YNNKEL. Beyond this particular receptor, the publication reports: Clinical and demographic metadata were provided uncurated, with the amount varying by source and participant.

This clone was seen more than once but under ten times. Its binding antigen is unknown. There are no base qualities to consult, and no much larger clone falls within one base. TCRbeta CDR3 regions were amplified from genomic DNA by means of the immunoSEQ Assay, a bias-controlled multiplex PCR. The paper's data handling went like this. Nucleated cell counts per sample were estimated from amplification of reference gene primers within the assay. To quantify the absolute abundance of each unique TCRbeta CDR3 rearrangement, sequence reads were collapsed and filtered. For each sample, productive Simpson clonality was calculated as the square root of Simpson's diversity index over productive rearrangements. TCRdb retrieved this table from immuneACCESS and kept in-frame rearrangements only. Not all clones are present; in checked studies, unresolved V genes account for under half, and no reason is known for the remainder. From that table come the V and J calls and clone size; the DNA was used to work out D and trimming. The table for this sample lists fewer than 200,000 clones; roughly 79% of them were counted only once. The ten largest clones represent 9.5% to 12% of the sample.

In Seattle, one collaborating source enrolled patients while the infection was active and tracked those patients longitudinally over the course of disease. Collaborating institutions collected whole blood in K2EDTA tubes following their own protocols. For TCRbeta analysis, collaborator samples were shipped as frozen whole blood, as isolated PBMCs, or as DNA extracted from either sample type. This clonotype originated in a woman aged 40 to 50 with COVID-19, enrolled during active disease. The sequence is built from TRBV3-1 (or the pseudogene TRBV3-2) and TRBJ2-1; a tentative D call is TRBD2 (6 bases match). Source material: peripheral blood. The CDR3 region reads CASSRRIADAYNEQFF. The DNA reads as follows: TGTGCCAGCAGCCGACGAATAGCGGATGCTTACAATGAGCAGTTCTTC.